The 24 T cell receptor beta chains below were found in one sample sequenced in a study of response to subunit inactivated influenza vaccine. TCRdb passed the RT-PCR reads through MiXCR, listing each CDR3 protein once. This sample has about 540,000 distinct CDR3 sequences, with less than 25% found just once. These records were also assigned to another study, of T cells expressing NK-cell markers. That work contributes: The TCR beta cDNA came from 5'RACE template switching with UMIs.

This specimen was CD4+ T cells sorted from PBMCs, taken 11 to 12 days after vaccination. The receptor source for this set is a man aged 50-60 years who received an inactivated influenza vaccine.

This clonotype was detected once. The rearrangement joins TRBV7-9 to TRBJ1-2; the D gene is possibly TRBD1 (6 bases). The CDR3 loop spans 16 amino acids. Deletions cut 4 bases from V and 2 bases from J, with 17 bases between. The germline gives CDR1 SEHNR, CDR2 FQNEAQ (reference sequence). The CDR3 sequence is CASSSIRDTSNYGYTF. Here the CDR3 DNA reads TGTGCCAGCAGCTCAATCCGGGACACTTCGAACTATGGCTACACCTTC.

This clonotype occurred a few times. V usage is TRBV28 and J usage is TRBJ2-2; 14 bases line up with TRBD2. Per germline, CDR1 MDHEN and CDR2 SYDVKM. The V segment lost 5 bases and the J segment 5 bases; nucleotides outside the gene matches: 7. The CDR3 loop spans 17 amino acids. The CDR3 DNA reads as TGTGCCAGCAGTCCAGGGGGACTAGCGGGAGAAACCGGGGAGCTGTTTTTT. Its translation: CASSPGGLAGETGELFF.

This clonotype came up many times. The chain has TRBV12-3 or TRBV12-4 and TRBJ2-7, with 10 bases identical to TRBD1. This CDR3 has 14 amino acids. Trimming took 5 bases from V and 6 from J; bases not matched to a gene: 7. CDR3 in DNA: TGTGCCAGCAGTGGCCGGGACAGGGGAATCGAGCAGTACTTC. This sequence encodes CASSGRDRGIEQYF.

This clonotype has just a few counts. The gene calls are TRBV19 and TRBJ2-1, with TRBD2 matching over 10 bases. The germline V gene has CDR1 LNHDA and CDR2 SQIVND (reference sequence). V was clipped by 2 bases and J by 4 bases; unmatched bases: 2. This CDR3 is 15 amino acids long. CDR3 amino acids: CASSITSGIYNEQFF. CDR3 DNA: TGTGCCAGTAGTATAACTAGCGGGATTTACAATGAGCAGTTCTTC.

This chain uses TRBV5-6 with TRBJ2-3, with D maybe TRBD2 (5 bases). Trimming cost V 3 bases and J 5 bases, with 10 bases left between them. Germline loops: CDR1 SGHDT, CDR2 YYEEEE. The CDR3 is 13 amino acids. CDR3 nucleotides: TGTGCCAGCAGCTCCACCCGGGGAGATACGCAGTATTTT. It codes for CASSSTRGDTQYF.

The chain is built from TRBV18 and TRBJ2-1; 8 bases fit TRBD2. The trim removed 3 bases at V and 8 bases at J, leaving 6 bases unmatched. Germline CDR1 KGHSH, CDR2 LQKENI. CDR3 length: 14 amino acids. The CDR3 here is CASSPREGRDEQFF. In DNA, the CDR3 is TGTGCCAGCTCACCCCGGGAGGGCCGTGATGAGCAGTTCTTC.

The table lists this clonotype with a few counts. The chain joins TRBV11-1 to TRBJ1-1, with D perhaps matching TRBD1 (5 bases). Deletions cut 3 bases from V and 0 bases from J, with 23 bases between. CDR3 size: 19 residues. The V gene's germline CDR1 is SGHAT and CDR2 FQDESV (reference sequence). For the CDR3, the DNA is TGTGCCAGCAGCTTGTTGTCCCAGACAGAAAACAAGTTGAACACTGAAGCTTTCTTT. This codes for CASSLLSQTENKLNTEAFF.

This rearrangement joins TRBV25-1 to TRBJ1-2; no firm D call. The CDR3 covers 14 residues. Germline assignment: CDR1 MGHDK and CDR2 SYGVNS. Between the trimmed V and J ends, which lost 6 bases and 5 bases, there was a span of 16 bases. Here the CDR3 DNA reads TGTGCCAGCAGGAGGGAATCTGCCCCGTATGGCTACACCTTC. This gives the protein CASRRESAPYGYTF.

This chain joins TRBV12-3 or TRBV12-4 and TRBJ2-2; either TRBD1 or TRBD2 may fit D (6 bases each). Trimming stripped 0 bases from V and 0 bases from J, with 11 bases between. The CDR3 has 17 amino acids. In DNA form, the CDR3 reads TGTGCCAGCAGTTTAGCGGGGGGACATTCGAACACCGGGGAGCTGTTTTTT. Amino acid sequence: CASSLAGGHSNTGELFF.

This clonotype was recorded a few times. The rearrangement links TRBV20-1 to TRBJ1-5; 7 nucleotides line up with TRBD1. The germline V gene has CDR1 DFQATT and CDR2 SNEGSKA (reference sequence). The CDR3 is 19 amino acids. The V and J ends lost 0 bases and 4 bases, in that order; junction bases with no gene match: 18. The DNA of the CDR3 is TGCAGTGCTAGAGAAATCGCAGGGGGAGGGAGTGTGGGTAATCAGCCCCAGCATTTT. Translation: CSAREIAGGGSVGNQPQHF.

This clonotype was counted ten times or more. The chain joins TRBV20-1 to TRBJ2-1, with no clear D. V dropped 3 bases and J dropped 4 bases, with 22 bases sitting between them. The CDR3 loop spans 17 amino acids. CDR1 and CDR2 (germline): DFQATT, SNEGSKA (reference sequence). The CDR3 DNA is TGCAGTGCTAGTCTCTCGGCTGGACGACCGATGTACAATGAGCAGTTCTTC. As protein: CSASLSAGRPMYNEQFF.

This clonotype showed up just a few times. The CDR3 here is CATSGVRSGRVGSTDTQYF. The DNA of the CDR3 is TGTGCCACCAGTGGCGTTCGCAGCGGGAGGGTGGGGAGCACAGATACGCAGTATTTT. The V call is TRBV24-1, the J call TRBJ2-3, with 10 bases lining up with TRBD2. There are 19 residues in the CDR3. The germline gives CDR1 KGHDR, CDR2 SFDVKD. J was trimmed by 0 bases and V by 5 bases; bases with no gene match: 13.

This clonotype was found a few times. This chain joins TRBV12-3 or TRBV12-4 and TRBJ1-2; the D is unclear. CDR3 length: 12 amino acids. Between the trimmed V and J ends, which lost 6 bases and 3 bases, there was a span of 8 bases. CDR3 residues: CASSAWDYGYTF. The CDR3 DNA reads as TGTGCCAGCAGCGCGTGGGACTATGGCTACACCTTC.

DNA of the CDR3: TGCAGCGTTGTCAAGTATAGCACAGATACGCAGTATTTT. As protein: CSVVKYSTDTQYF. The chain is built from TRBV29-1 and TRBJ2-3; the D is unclear. Trimming stripped 4 bases from V and 0 bases from J, with 8 bases between. Germline V gene lookup returns CDR1 SQVTM and CDR2 ANQGSEA. The length of the CDR3 is 13 residues.

This clonotype was found a few times. The chain uses TRBV7-2 and TRBJ1-2; no clear D. CDR3 length: 15 residues. V lost 5 bases to trimming and J lost 0 bases, with 13 bases between them. Germline V gene sequence: CDR1 SGHTA, CDR2 FQGNSA. The DNA of the CDR3 is TGTGCCAGCAGCCCCACGATCCAAGCTAACTATGGCTACACCTTC. Its translation: CASSPTIQANYGYTF.

This clonotype has more than one count but fewer than ten. CDR3 sequence: CASSYNNYEQYF. CDR3 nucleotide sequence: TGCGCCAGCAGCTACAACAACTACGAGCAGTACTTC. The rearrangement links TRBV5-1 to TRBJ2-7; D uncertain. CDR1 SGHRS and CDR2 YFSETQ come from the germline V gene. The CDR3 has 12 residues. The V end lost 3 bases, the J end lost 3 bases, and 7 bases lay between the germline ends.

This clonotype was observed a handful of times. This chain uses TRBV2 with TRBJ1-1; 8 bases agree with TRBD1. This CDR3 comprises 14 residues. With V trimmed by 3 bases and J by 3 bases, 3 bases remained unmatched. Germline V gene sequence: CDR1 SNHLY, CDR2 FYNNEI. Written as DNA, the CDR3 is TGTGCCAGCAGTGACAGGGGGCGCGACACTGAAGCTTTCTTT. It is translated as CASSDRGRDTEAFF.

This rearrangement joins TRBV21-1 to TRBJ2-3; the table's TRBD2 call for D was not verified on the DNA. TRBV21-1 is a pseudogene locus. This CDR3 spans 17 amino acids. The CDR3 bases are TGTGCCAGCAGCAAAGGAACTAGCGGGAGGGAGACGGCTACGCAGTATTTT. Its translation: CASSKGTSGRETATQYF.

This clonotype was seen more than once but under ten times. The rearrangement uses TRBV5-1 and TRBJ2-5; 8 bases are a match to TRBD1. This CDR3 comprises 14 residues. Germline-derived CDR1 and CDR2 are SGHRS and YFSETQ. V was clipped by 4 bases and J by 5 bases; unmatched bases: 7. The CDR3 nucleotides read TGCGCCAGCAGCATGACAGGGGCTGGGGAGACCCAGTACTTC. It yields the protein CASSMTGAGETQYF.

This clonotype has just a few counts. V is TRBV5-4 and J is TRBJ2-2; a weak D match, TRBD2 (5 bases). V was trimmed by 4 bases and J by 0 bases, leaving 7 bases between them. Looked up from germline, CDR1 is SGHNT and CDR2 is YYREEE (reference sequence). The CDR3 extends over 14 amino acids. CDR3 in DNA: TGTGCCAGCAGCAGGGAGTCGAACACCGGGGAGCTGTTTTTT. It yields the protein CASSRESNTGELFF. Together with reference TRBV5-4 and TRBJ2-2, the CDR3 gives the full variable domain: ETGVTQSPTHLIKTRGQQVTLRCSSQSGHNTVSWYQQALGQGPQFIFQYYREEENGRGNFPPRFSGLQFPNYSSELNVNALELDDSALYLCASSRESNTGELFFGEGSRLTVL.

This chain joins TRBV27 and TRBJ2-3; 7 bases fit TRBD1. The CDR3 extends over 12 amino acids. J lost 6 bases, V lost 6 bases, and 3 bases had no gene match. Germline loops: CDR1 MNHEY, CDR2 SMNVEV (reference sequence). The CDR3 is CASRTGLDTQYF. The DNA for the CDR3 is TGTGCCAGCAGGACAGGGTTGGATACGCAGTATTTT.

The chain recombines TRBV4-2 with TRBJ1-1, with D possibly TRBD1 on 5 matching bases. CDR1 is LGHNA and CDR2 is YNFKEQ in the germline V gene. V was trimmed by 0 bases and J by 3 bases, leaving 14 bases between them. The CDR3 has 16 residues. The CDR3 protein is CASSQDRRGADTEAFF. CDR3 coding DNA: TGTGCCAGCAGCCAAGATCGTAGAGGGGCGGACACTGAAGCTTTCTTT.

This rearrangement joins TRBV11-2 to TRBJ1-1; tentatively, D is TRBD1 (5 bases). The CDR3 runs to 20 residues. The V end was cut by 2 bases, the J end by 1 base, with 26 bases between. The germline CDR1 and CDR2 sequences are SGHAT and FQNNGV. CDR3 in amino acids: CASSLFSLRVGPGQNTEAFF. The DNA of the CDR3 is TGTGCCAGCAGCTTATTTTCCCTTCGGGTTGGTCCGGGGCAGAACACTGAAGCTTTCTTT. Full variable domain (outside the CDR3, taken from reference TRBV11-2 and TRBJ1-1): EAGVAQSPRYKIIEKRQSVAFWCNPISGHATLYWYQQILGQGPKLLIQFQNNGVVDDSQLPKDRFSAERLKGVDSTLKIQPAKLEDSAVYLCASSLFSLRVGPGQNTEAFFGQGTRLTVV.

The V gene is TRBV4-1, the J gene TRBJ2-1; possibly TRBD1 for D (5 bases). The V gene's germline CDR1 is MGHRA and CDR2 YSYEKL. V dropped 1 base and J dropped 6 bases, with 13 bases sitting between them. The CDR3 is made up of 15 amino acids. The CDR3 region is CASSQAVQGSNEQFF. The CDR3 DNA follows: TGCGCCAGCAGCCAAGCCGTTCAGGGTTCCAATGAGCAGTTCTTC.